This entry features one T cell receptor (beta chain) sequence. Authors' processing steps: Nucleated cell counts were estimated from reference gene primer amplification. Repertoires were generated with immunoSEQ multiplex PCR, while TCRdb's copy carries only in-frame clones and drops some. Clone size and the V and J calls come from that table; the DNA yielded D and trimming. The sample includes roughly 93,000 clones, 80% to 90% seen only once; the top ten take approximately 8.9%. The CDR3 runs 14 residues. Germline assignment: CDR1 LNHDA and CDR2 SQIVND (reference sequence). V dropped 7 bases and J dropped 5; count of bases not matched to a gene: 7. This sample stems from a study of blood T cell repertoires in COVID-19.

Input material: peripheral blood. The receptor's source is a man aged 50 to 59 with acute or convalescent COVID-19. The chain uses TRBV19 and TRBJ2-5; 10 bases are a match to TRBD1. CDR3 coding DNA: TGTGCCAGTACCCAGACAGGGGGCGCGGAGACCCAGTACTTC. This translates into CASTQTGGAETQYF.